This TCR beta chain was found in a study of tumor-infiltrating lymphocytes in primary liver carcinoma. Overall study results and limits: Tumor top-250-clone fractions significantly exceeded those of blood (p = 0.039).

The germline V gene has CDR1 PRHDT and CDR2 FYEKMQ (reference sequence). CDR3 size: 19 residues. The V segment lost 5 bases and the J segment 0 bases; nucleotides outside the gene matches: 17. Extraction also yielded germline DNA, while blood RNA was obtained from unsorted whole blood. The input was approximately 500 ng total RNA; TCR beta cDNA was made from it with a constant-region primer. Three nested multiplex PCR rounds, a slightly modified ARM-PCR, produced the libraries for TCR beta. A C-beta reverse primer and TRBV1-TRBV30 forward primers served in each of the first two PCR rounds, at 10 cycles apiece. TCRdb redid the calling of the multiplex PCR reads with MiXCR, one entry per CDR3 protein. This sample has about 200,000 distinct CDR3 sequences, with less than 75% found just once. This clonotype came up a few times. As yet, its antigen is unknown.

The chain couples TRBV13 to TRBJ2-3; 7 nucleotides agree with TRBD2. Material for sequencing was peripheral blood. The receptor was isolated from a woman aged 60-75 years with primary liver carcinoma and hepatitis B virus infection. As DNA, the CDR3 is TGTGCCAGCAGCGAGATCCGGGACTACCTTACCACTAGCACAGATACGCAGTATTTT. Amino acid sequence: CASSEIRDYLTTSTDTQYF.